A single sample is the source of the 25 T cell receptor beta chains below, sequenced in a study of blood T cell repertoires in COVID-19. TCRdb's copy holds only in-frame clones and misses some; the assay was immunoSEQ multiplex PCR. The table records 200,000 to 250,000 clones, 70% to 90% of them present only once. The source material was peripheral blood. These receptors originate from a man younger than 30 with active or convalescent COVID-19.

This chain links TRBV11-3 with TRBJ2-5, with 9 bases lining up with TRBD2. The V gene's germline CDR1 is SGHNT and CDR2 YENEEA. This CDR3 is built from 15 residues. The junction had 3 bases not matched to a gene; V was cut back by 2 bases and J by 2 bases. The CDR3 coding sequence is TGTGCCAGCAGCTTAAGCCTAGCGGGACAAGAGACCCAGTACTTC. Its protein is CASSLSLAGQETQYF.

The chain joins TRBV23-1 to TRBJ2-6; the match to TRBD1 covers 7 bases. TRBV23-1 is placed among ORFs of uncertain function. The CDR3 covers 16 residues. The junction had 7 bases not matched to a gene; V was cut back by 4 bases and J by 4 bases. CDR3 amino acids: CASSPPTGVGANVLTF. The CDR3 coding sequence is TGCGCCAGCAGTCCCCCAACAGGGGTCGGGGCCAACGTCCTGACTTTC.

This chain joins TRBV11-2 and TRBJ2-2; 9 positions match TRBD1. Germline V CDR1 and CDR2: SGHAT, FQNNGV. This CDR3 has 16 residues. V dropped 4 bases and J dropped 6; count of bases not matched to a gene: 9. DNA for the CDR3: TGTGCCAGCAGCTCGTTCCGGGACAGGGTGGCCGGGGAGCTGTTTTTT. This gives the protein CASSSFRDRVAGELFF.

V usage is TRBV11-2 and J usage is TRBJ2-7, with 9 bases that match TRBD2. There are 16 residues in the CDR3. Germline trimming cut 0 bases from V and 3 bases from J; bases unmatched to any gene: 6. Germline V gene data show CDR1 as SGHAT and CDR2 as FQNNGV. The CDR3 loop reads CASSLDAGGAFYEQYF. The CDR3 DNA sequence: TGTGCCAGCAGCTTAGATGCGGGAGGGGCTTTCTACGAGCAGTACTTC. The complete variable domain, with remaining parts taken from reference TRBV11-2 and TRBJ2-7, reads EAGVAQSPRYKIIEKRQSVAFWCNPISGHATLYWYQQILGQGPKLLIQFQNNGVVDDSQLPKDRFSAERLKGVDSTLKIQPAKLEDSAVYLCASSLDAGGAFYEQYFGPGTRLTVT.

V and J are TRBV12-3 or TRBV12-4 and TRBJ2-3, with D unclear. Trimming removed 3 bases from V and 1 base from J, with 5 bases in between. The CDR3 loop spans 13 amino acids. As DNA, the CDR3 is TGTGCCAGCAGTTTCCGGGGCACAGATACGCAGTATTTT. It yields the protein CASSFRGTDTQYF.

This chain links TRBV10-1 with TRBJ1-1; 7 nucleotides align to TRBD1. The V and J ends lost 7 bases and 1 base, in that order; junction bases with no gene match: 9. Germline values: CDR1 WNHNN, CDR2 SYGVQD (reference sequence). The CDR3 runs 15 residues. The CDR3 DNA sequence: TGCGCCAGCACCCCCAGACAGGGCGGGAACACTGAAGCTTTCTTT. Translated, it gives CASTPRQGGNTEAFF.

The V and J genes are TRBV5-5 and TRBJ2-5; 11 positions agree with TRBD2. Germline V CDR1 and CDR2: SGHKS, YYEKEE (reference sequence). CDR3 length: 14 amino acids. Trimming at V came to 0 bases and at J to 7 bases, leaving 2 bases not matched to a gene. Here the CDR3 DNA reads TGTGCCAGCAGCTTGGGGCTAGCGGGAGGGACCCAGTACTTC. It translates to CASSLGLAGGTQYF.

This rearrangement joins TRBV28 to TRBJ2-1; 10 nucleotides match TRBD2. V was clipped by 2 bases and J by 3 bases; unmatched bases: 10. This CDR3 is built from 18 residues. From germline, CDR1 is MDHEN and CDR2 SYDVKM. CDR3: CASSLELASGSIYNEQFF. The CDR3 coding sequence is TGTGCCAGCAGTTTAGAATTGGCTAGCGGGAGTATCTACAATGAGCAGTTCTTC.

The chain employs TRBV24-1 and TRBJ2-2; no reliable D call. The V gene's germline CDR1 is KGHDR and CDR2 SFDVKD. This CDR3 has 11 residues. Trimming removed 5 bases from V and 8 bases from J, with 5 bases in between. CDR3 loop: CATSVTGELFF. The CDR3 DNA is TGTGCCACCAGTGTTACAGGGGAGCTGTTTTTT.

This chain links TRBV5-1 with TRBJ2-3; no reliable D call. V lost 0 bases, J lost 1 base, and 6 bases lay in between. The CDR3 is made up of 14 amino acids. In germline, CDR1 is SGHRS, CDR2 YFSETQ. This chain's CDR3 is CASSLGLGTDTQYF. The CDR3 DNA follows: TGCGCCAGCAGCTTGGGTTTAGGCACAGATACGCAGTATTTT.

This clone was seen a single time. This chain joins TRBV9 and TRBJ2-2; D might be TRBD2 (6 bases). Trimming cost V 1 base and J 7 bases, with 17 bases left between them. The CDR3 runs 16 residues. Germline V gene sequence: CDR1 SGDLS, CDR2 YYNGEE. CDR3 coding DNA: TGTGCCAGCAGCGTATGGGGCGGGACCTCGGACGGGGAGCTGTTTTTT. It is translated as CASSVWGGTSDGELFF.

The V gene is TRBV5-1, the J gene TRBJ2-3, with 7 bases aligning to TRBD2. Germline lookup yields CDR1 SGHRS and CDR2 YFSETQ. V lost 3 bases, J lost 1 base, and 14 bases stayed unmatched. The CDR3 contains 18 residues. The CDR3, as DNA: TGCGCCAGCAGCTCAGGCCCCTCAGCGGGACCACGCACAGATACGCAGTATTTT. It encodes CASSSGPSAGPRTDTQYF. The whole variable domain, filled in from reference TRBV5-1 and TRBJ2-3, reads KAGVTQTPRYLIKTRGQQVTLSCSPISGHRSVSWYQQTPGQGLQFLFEYFSETQRNKGNFPGRFSGRQFSNSRSEMNVSTLELGDSALYLCASSSGPSAGPRTDTQYFGPGTRLTVL.

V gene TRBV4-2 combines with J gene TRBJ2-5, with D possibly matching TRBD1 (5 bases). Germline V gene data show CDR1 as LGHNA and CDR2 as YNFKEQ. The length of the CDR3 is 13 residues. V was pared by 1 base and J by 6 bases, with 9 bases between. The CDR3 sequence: CASSQAGSQTQYF. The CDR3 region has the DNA TGTGCCAGCAGCCAAGCAGGGTCCCAGACCCAGTACTTC.

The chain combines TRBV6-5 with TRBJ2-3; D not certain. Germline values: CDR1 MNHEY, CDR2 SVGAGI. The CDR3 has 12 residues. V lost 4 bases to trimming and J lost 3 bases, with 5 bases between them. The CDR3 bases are TGTGCCAGCAGTTCTCAGACAGATACGCAGTATTTT. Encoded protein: CASSSQTDTQYF.

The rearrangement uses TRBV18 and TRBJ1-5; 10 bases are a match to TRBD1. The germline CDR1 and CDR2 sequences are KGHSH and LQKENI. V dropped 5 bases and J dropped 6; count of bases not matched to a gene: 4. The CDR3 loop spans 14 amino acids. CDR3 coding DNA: TGTGCCAGCTCATGGGACAGGGGCGCTCAGCCCCAGCATTTT. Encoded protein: CASSWDRGAQPQHF.

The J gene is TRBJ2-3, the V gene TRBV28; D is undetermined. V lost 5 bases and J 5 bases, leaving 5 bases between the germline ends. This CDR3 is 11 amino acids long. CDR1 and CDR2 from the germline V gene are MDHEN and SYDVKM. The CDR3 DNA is TGTGCCAGCAGTGTAAAAGATACGCAGTATTTT. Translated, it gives CASSVKDTQYF. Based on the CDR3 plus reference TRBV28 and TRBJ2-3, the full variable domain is DVKVTQSSRYLVKRTGEKVFLECVQDMDHENMFWYRQDPGLGLRLIYFSYDVKMKEKGDIPEGYSVSREKKERFSLILESASTNQTSMYLCASSVKDTQYFGPGTRLTVL.

The CDR3 nucleotides are TGTGCCAGCAGCCCTCTGCCCAGAACAAGCTCCTACGAGCAGTACTTC. It translates to CASSPLPRTSSYEQYF. V usage is TRBV7-9 and J usage is TRBJ2-7; D gene unclear. CDR1 is SEHNR and CDR2 is FQNEAQ in the germline V gene (reference sequence). The CDR3 covers 16 residues. Trimming shortened V by 5 bases and J by 0 bases, and 17 bases separated the two germline ends. Full variable domain (rest looked up from reference TRBV7-9 and TRBJ2-7): DTGVSQNPRHKITKRGQNVTFRCDPISEHNRLYWYRQTLGQGPEFLTYFQNEAQLEKSRLLSDRFSAERPKGSFSTLEIQRTEQGDSAMYLCASSPLPRTSSYEQYFGPGTRLTVT.

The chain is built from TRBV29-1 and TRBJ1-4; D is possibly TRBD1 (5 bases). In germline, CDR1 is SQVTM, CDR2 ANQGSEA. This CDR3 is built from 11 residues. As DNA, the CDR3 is TGCGTGGGGCTGGCTAATGAAAAACTGTTTTTT. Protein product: CVGLANEKLFF.

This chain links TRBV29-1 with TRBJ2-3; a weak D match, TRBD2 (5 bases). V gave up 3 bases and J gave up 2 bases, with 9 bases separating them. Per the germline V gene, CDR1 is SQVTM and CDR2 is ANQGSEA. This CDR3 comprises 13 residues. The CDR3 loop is CSVDSGNTDTQYF. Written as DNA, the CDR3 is TGCAGCGTTGATTCGGGGAACACAGATACGCAGTATTTT.

The CDR3 bases are TGTGCCAGCAGAGAGGGACAGGGGGCTTACTACGAGCAGTACTTC. The encoded protein is CASREGQGAYYEQYF. The chain employs TRBV27 and TRBJ2-7, with TRBD1 identical over 12 bases. Germline values: CDR1 MNHEY, CDR2 SMNVEV (reference sequence). This CDR3 spans 15 amino acids. The trim removed 6 bases at V and 3 bases at J, leaving 6 bases unmatched.

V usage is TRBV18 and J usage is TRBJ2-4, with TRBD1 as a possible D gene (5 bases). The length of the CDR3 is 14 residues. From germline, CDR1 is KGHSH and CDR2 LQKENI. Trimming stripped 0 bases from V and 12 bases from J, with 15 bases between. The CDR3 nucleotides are TGTGCCAGCTCACCACCATCCCAGGGTACGGGTCAGTACTTC. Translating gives CASSPPSQGTGQYF.

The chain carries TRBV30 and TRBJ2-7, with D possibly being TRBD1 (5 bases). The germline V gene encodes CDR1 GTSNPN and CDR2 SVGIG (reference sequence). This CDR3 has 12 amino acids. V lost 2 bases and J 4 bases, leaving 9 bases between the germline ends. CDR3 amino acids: CAWSTGRYEQYF. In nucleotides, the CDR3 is TGTGCCTGGAGTACAGGCAGGTACGAGCAGTACTTC.

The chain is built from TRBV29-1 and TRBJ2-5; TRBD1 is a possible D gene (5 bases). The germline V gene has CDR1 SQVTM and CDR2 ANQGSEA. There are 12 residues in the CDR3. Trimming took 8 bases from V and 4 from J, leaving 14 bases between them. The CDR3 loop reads CSLGQGRETQYF. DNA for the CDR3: TGCAGCCTGGGGCAGGGCCGAGAGACCCAGTACTTC.

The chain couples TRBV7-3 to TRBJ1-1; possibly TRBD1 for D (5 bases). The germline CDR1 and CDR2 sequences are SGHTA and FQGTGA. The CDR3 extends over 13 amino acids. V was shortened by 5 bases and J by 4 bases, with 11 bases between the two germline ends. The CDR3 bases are TGTGCCAGCAGCCCCGGGACTAGCACTGAAGCTTTCTTT. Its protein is CASSPGTSTEAFF.

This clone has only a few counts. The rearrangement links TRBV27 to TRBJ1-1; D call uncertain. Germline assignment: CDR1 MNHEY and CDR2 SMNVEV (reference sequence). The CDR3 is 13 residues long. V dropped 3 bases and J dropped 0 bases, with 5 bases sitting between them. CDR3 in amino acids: CASSLSVNTEAFF. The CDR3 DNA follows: TGTGCCAGCAGTTTGAGCGTGAACACTGAAGCTTTCTTT.